The 23 T cell receptor beta chains listed next were all sequenced from one sample in a study of CD8 T cells in Susac syndrome. After extraction with the RNeasy kit, about 0.45 to 1 ug of the RNA was reverse transcribed using random hexamers. MiXCR, applied by TCRdb to the immunoSEQ multiplex PCR reads, yields one record per CDR3 protein. The sample has roughly 190,000 distinct CDR3 sequences; about 93% are singletons. Sequencing was done on a sample of CD4+ T cells from PBMCs. These receptors were taken from a human donor in good health.

The rearrangement uses TRBV5-1 and TRBJ2-1; D ambiguous. The V end was cut by 2 bases, the J end by 0 bases, with 9 bases between. This CDR3 has 15 residues. Looked up from germline, CDR1 is SGHRS and CDR2 is YFSETQ. Here the CDR3 DNA reads TGCGCCAGCAGCTTTCACACTCGCTCCTACAATGAGCAGTTCTTC. As protein: CASSFHTRSYNEQFF.

The rearrangement links TRBV3-1 to TRBJ2-5; no clear D gene. Germline V CDR1 and CDR2: LGHDT, YNNKEL (reference sequence). The CDR3 runs to 12 residues. V lost 1 base, J lost 7 bases, and 7 bases lay in between. Here the CDR3 DNA reads TGTGCCAGCAGCCAAGGGAAGGGGACCCAGTACTTC. Protein product: CASSQGKGTQYF.

This chain joins TRBV4-1 and TRBJ2-7; 12 nucleotides align to TRBD2. The CDR3 has 19 amino acids. V trimming: 0 bases; J trimming: 2 bases; junction bases outside the gene matches: 11. Germline V gene sequence: CDR1 MGHRA, CDR2 YSYEKL. For the CDR3, the DNA is TGCGCCAGCAGCCAAGATCCCGGGGCTAGCGGGGGGGTACCCTACGAGCAGTACTTC. Translating it yields CASSQDPGASGGVPYEQYF.

The J gene is TRBJ2-3, the V gene TRBV29-1; possibly TRBD1 or TRBD2 for D (6 bases each). V lost 7 bases and J 0 bases, leaving 26 bases between the germline ends. The CDR3 has 18 amino acids. Germline V gene sequence: CDR1 SQVTM, CDR2 ANQGSEA. CDR3: CSAMRGSGAGASTDTQYF. The CDR3 coding sequence is TGCAGCGCCATGAGGGGATCGGGGGCCGGGGCTAGCACAGATACGCAGTATTTT.

This chain joins TRBV6-2 or TRBV6-3 and TRBJ2-6; D is undetermined. The CDR3 length is 11 residues. The V end lost 10 bases, the J end lost 8 bases, and 9 bases lay between the germline ends. CDR1 and CDR2 from the germline V gene are MNHEY and SVGEGT. The CDR3 reads CAIGDPNVLTF. The CDR3 nucleotides are TGTGCCATCGGAGATCCCAACGTCCTGACTTTC.

This clonotype came up once. The genes are TRBV15 and TRBJ1-5; D ambiguous. Between the trimmed V and J ends, which lost 5 bases and 2 bases, there was a span of 25 bases. The CDR3 contains 19 residues. CDR1 and CDR2 (germline): LNHNV, YYDKDF (reference sequence). CDR3 coding DNA: TGTGCCACCAGCCCGGACGCCCTATCCCGAGGGTTGGGCAATCAGCCCCAGCATTTT. Its protein is CATSPDALSRGLGNQPQHF. Combining the CDR3 with reference TRBV15 and TRBJ1-5 gives the whole variable domain DAMVIQNPRYQVTQFGKPVTLSCSQTLNHNVMYWYQQKSSQAPKLLFHYYDKDFNNEADTPDNFQSRRPNTSFCFLDIRSPGLGDTAMYLCATSPDALSRGLGNQPQHFGDGTRLSIL.

The V gene is TRBV6-2 or TRBV6-3, the J gene TRBJ1-5; no clear D gene. Germline V gene sequence: CDR1 MNHEY, CDR2 SVGEGT. Trimming shortened V by 8 bases and J by 6 bases, and 17 bases separated the two germline ends. This CDR3 has 14 residues. This CDR3 reads CASLPDSTAQPQHF. Written as DNA, the CDR3 is TGTGCCAGCCTTCCCGACTCAACTGCTCAGCCCCAGCATTTT.

The chain uses TRBV2 and TRBJ1-6, with no clear D. The CDR3 has 12 amino acids. The ends were cut back, 4 bases at V and 12 bases at J, with 10 bases in the middle. The germline gives CDR1 SNHLY, CDR2 FYNNEI. The CDR3 sequence is CASSAPPEPLHF. The CDR3 DNA follows: TGTGCCAGCAGTGCCCCCCCGGAACCCCTCCACTTT.

V and J are TRBV28 and TRBJ2-5; 11 bases map to TRBD2. Germline V gives CDR1 MDHEN, CDR2 SYDVKM. Trimming took 6 bases from V and 0 from J; bases not matched to a gene: 3. The CDR3 runs 15 residues. CDR3 residues: CASRPSGGYQETQYF. The CDR3 nucleotides read TGTGCCAGCAGACCTAGCGGGGGGTACCAAGAGACCCAGTACTTC.

This sequence joins TRBV28 and TRBJ1-2; tentative D call: TRBD1 (6 bases). Deletions cut 5 bases from V and 2 bases from J, with 18 bases between. This CDR3 spans 16 amino acids. Per the germline V gene, CDR1 is MDHEN and CDR2 is SYDVKM. In DNA form, the CDR3 reads TGTGCCAGCAGTCTAAACAACCCTACAGGGAACTATGGCTACACCTTC. Its protein is CASSLNNPTGNYGYTF.

The chain has TRBV3-1 and TRBJ1-5; D call uncertain. This CDR3 has 14 amino acids. V was clipped by 0 bases and J by 5 bases, with 8 bases between them. Germline V CDR1 and CDR2: LGHDT, YNNKEL (reference sequence). The CDR3 loop is CASSQDFTHQPQHF. CDR3 coding DNA: TGTGCCAGCAGCCAAGATTTCACCCATCAGCCCCAGCATTTT.

The table lists this clonotype with a few counts. J is TRBJ1-2 and V is TRBV3-1; D ambiguous. The V gene's germline CDR1 is LGHDT and CDR2 YNNKEL (reference sequence). Trimming took 3 bases from V and 1 from J, leaving 3 bases between them. The CDR3 is 12 residues long. The CDR3 is CASSQGNYGYTF. As DNA, the CDR3 is TGTGCCAGCAGCCAGGGTAACTATGGCTACACCTTC.

The chain is built from TRBV11-2 and TRBJ2-1; D gene uncertain. Germline loops: CDR1 SGHAT, CDR2 FQNNGV. This CDR3 is built from 12 residues. V was pared by 2 bases and J by 9 bases, with 8 bases between. The CDR3 nucleotides read TGTGCCAGCAGCTTAAGGTCCGGTGAGCAGTTCTTC. Protein product: CASSLRSGEQFF.

The genes are TRBV3-1 and TRBJ1-2; TRBD1 might be the D (5 bases). CDR1 is LGHDT and CDR2 is YNNKEL in the germline V gene (reference sequence). This CDR3 is built from 13 residues. The V end was cut by 4 bases, the J end by 9 bases, with 15 bases between. CDR3 sequence reads: CASSLRDSGSYTF. The CDR3 DNA is TGTGCCAGCAGCCTTCGGGACTCTGGGAGCTACACCTTC.

The chain employs TRBV5-1 and TRBJ2-2, with 7 bases aligning to TRBD2. This CDR3 has 17 amino acids. V was pared by 0 bases and J by 0 bases, with 5 bases of the junction left unmatched. Germline CDR1 is SGHRS and CDR2 is YFSETQ. The CDR3 DNA reads as TGCGCCAGCAGCTTGGATGGGAGGGCCTCGAACACCGGGGAGCTGTTTTTT. The encoded protein is CASSLDGRASNTGELFF. Based on the CDR3 plus reference TRBV5-1 and TRBJ2-2, the full variable domain is KAGVTQTPRYLIKTRGQQVTLSCSPISGHRSVSWYQQTPGQGLQFLFEYFSETQRNKGNFPGRFSGRQFSNSRSEMNVSTLELGDSALYLCASSLDGRASNTGELFFGEGSRLTVL.

CDR3 bases: TGCAGTGCTAGAGAGGGGGGACCGAGAAACACCATATATTTT. Protein product: CSAREGGPRNTIYF. The V gene is TRBV20-1, the J gene TRBJ1-3; D may be TRBD1 (5 bases). The V gene's germline CDR1 is DFQATT and CDR2 SNEGSKA (reference sequence). V lost 0 bases, J lost 5 bases, and 11 bases lay in between. The CDR3 extends over 14 amino acids.

As for this clonotype: Relative to the germline gene, one junction end is altered; a read error may explain this. J is TRBJ2-3 and V is TRBV7-2; possibly TRBD1 for D (6 bases). This CDR3 comprises 12 residues. Germline V lookup: CDR1 SGHTA, CDR2 FQGNSA. Written as DNA, the CDR3 is TGTGCCAGCAGCTTAGCGGGCAGGGGCGCCACTTTT. It is translated as CASSLAGRGATF.

The chain carries TRBV15 and TRBJ2-3; 13 bases are a match to TRBD2. The CDR3 covers 16 residues. V was clipped by 5 bases and J by 4 bases; unmatched bases: 6. Germline-derived CDR1 and CDR2 are LNHNV and YYDKDF (reference sequence). The CDR3 sequence: CATSPRLAGGADTQYF. CDR3 DNA: TGTGCCACCAGCCCGCGACTAGCGGGGGGCGCAGATACGCAGTATTTT.

This chain connects TRBV7-3 to TRBJ2-3; 9 bases fit TRBD2. The germline V gene encodes CDR1 SGHTA and CDR2 FQGTGA. The CDR3 sequence is 19 residues long. With 5 bases clipped from V and 2 bases from J, the junction kept 17 bases outside the gene matches. DNA of the CDR3: TGTGCCAGCAGCGTAAGAGGAGTAGGCGGGGGGGTTTCCACAGATACGCAGTATTTT. As protein: CASSVRGVGGGVSTDTQYF. Variable domain in full (rest from reference TRBV7-3 and TRBJ2-3): GAGVSQTPSNKVTEKGKYVELRCDPISGHTALYWYRQSLGQGPEFLIYFQGTGAADDSGLPNDRFFAVRPEGSVSTLKIQRTERGDSAVYLCASSVRGVGGGVSTDTQYFGPGTRLTVL.

CDR3 amino acids: CASSYYGKNIQYF. In DNA, the CDR3 is TGTGCCAGCAGTTATTACGGGAAAAACATTCAGTACTTC. The gene calls are TRBV6-2 or TRBV6-3 and TRBJ2-4; no reliable D call. Germline assignment: CDR1 MNHEY and CDR2 SVGEGT. CDR3 length: 13 residues. Deletions cut 3 bases from V and 4 bases from J, with 7 bases between.

The sample holds one count of this clonotype. The chain employs TRBV29-1 and TRBJ2-2, with D possibly being TRBD1 (6 bases). The V gene lost 2 bases and the J gene lost 1 base, with 14 bases spanning the gap. The germline V gene encodes CDR1 SQVTM and CDR2 ANQGSEA. The CDR3 has 16 residues. CDR3 amino acids: CSVEKARGRNTGELFF. CDR3 nucleotides: TGCAGCGTTGAAAAGGCCAGGGGCAGGAACACCGGGGAGCTGTTTTTT.

CDR3 sequence: CSVFGKTFPAFF. CDR3 nucleotide sequence: TGCAGCGTTTTCGGGAAGACATTTCCCGCTTTCTTT. The V gene is TRBV29-1, the J gene TRBJ1-1; D remains ambiguous. Deletions cut 5 bases from V and 11 bases from J, with 18 bases between. The CDR3 extends over 12 amino acids. The germline V gene has CDR1 SQVTM and CDR2 ANQGSEA.

The V gene is TRBV27, the J gene TRBJ1-1, with TRBD1 identical over 9 bases. This CDR3 is built from 14 residues. J was trimmed by 5 bases and V by 6 bases; bases with no gene match: 7. CDR1 and CDR2 (germline): MNHEY, SMNVEV (reference sequence). CDR3 in DNA: TGTGCCAGCAGACTGGGACAGGGACTTACTGAAGCTTTCTTT. Residues: CASRLGQGLTEAFF.